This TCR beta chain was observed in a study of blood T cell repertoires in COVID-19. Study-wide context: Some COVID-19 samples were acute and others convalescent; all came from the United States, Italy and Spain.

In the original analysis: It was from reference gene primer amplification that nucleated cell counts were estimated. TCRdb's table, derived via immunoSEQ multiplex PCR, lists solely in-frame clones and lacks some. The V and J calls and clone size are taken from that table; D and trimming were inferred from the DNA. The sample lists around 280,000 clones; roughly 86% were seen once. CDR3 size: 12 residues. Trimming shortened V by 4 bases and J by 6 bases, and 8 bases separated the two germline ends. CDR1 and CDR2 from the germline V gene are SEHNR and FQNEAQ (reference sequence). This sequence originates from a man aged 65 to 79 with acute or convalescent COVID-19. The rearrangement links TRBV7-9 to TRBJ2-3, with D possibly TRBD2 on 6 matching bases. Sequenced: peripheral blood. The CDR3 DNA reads TGTGCCAGCAGCTGGGGGGAGGATACGCAGTATTTT. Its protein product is CASSWGEDTQYF.